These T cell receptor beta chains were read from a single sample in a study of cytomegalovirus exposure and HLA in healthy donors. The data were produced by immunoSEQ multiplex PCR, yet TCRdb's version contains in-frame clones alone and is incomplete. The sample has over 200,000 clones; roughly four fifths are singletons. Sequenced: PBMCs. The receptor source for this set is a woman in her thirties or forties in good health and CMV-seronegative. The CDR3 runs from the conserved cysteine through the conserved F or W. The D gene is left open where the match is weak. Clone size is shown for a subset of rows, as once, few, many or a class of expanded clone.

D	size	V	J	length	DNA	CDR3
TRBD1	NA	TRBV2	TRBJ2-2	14	TGTGCCAGTCAGGGGGCGCGACAAACCGGGGAGCTGTTTTTT	CASQGARQTGELFF
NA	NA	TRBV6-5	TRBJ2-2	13	TGTGCCAGCAGTTACTACGGTTCCGGGGAGCTGTTTTTT	CASSYYGSGELFF
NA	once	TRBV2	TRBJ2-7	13	TGTGCCAGCAGACAGGGCCCCACTGGCGAGCAGTACTTC	CASRQGPTGEQYF
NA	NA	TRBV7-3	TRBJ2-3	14	TGTGCCAGCAGCCAGGGGGGAACCACAGATACGCAGTATTTT	CASSQGGTTDTQYF
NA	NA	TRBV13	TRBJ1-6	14	TGTGCCAGCAGCCCGTACCACCAGAATTCACCCCTCCACTTT	CASSPYHQNSPLHF
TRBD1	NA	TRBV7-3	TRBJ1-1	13	TGTGCCAGCAGCCCCGGACAGGGACAGGAAGCTTTCTTT	CASSPGQGQEAFF
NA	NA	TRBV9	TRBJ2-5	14	TGTGCCAGCAGCGAGGGGCAGAGACAAGAGACCCAGTACTTC	CASSEGQRQETQYF
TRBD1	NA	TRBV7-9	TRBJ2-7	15	TGTGCCAGCAGCTTAGACAGGGGGCACCCCTACGAGCAGTACTTC	CASSLDRGHPYEQYF
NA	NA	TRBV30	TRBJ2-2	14	TGTGCCTACGGCCGGGACTCCCACACCGGGGAGCTGTTTTTT	CAYGRDSHTGELFF
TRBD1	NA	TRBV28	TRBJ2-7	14	TGTGCCAGCAGTTTCGACAGGGTTGTGGACGAGCAGTACTTC	CASSFDRVVDEQYF
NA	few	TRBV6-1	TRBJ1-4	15	TGTGCCAGCAGTGAGGAGCTCACAACTAATGAAAAACTGTTTTTT	CASSEELTTNEKLFF
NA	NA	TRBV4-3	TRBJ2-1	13	TGCGCCAGCAGCCAAGATTGGGCCAATGAGCAGTTCTTC	CASSQDWANEQFF
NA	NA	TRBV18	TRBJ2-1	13	TGTGCCAGCTCCCCGGCCGGGTACAATGAGCAGTTCTTC	CASSPAGYNEQFF
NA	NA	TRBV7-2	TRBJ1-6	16	TGTGCCAGCAGCTTAATCGTTAGCTCCTATAATTCACCCCTCCACTTT	CASSLIVSSYNSPLHF
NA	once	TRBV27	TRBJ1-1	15	TGTGCCAGCAGTTTATCGCCGGCGGGAAACACTGAAGCTTTCTTT	CASSLSPAGNTEAFF
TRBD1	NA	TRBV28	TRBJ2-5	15	TGTGCCAGCAGGCGGCATTCCGGGACAGAAGAGACCCAGTACTTC	CASRRHSGTEETQYF
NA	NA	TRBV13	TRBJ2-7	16	TGTGCCAGCAGCTCGCTCTCTTTAGCCCAATCCTACGAGCAGTACTTC	CASSSLSLAQSYEQYF
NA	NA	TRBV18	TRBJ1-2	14	TGTGCCAGCTCACCACAGTCGGGAGTCGGTGGCTACACCTTC	CASSPQSGVGGYTF
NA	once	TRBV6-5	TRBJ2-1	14	TGTGCCAGCAGTTTCACAGGGTCGCACAATGAGCAGTTCTTC	CASSFTGSHNEQFF
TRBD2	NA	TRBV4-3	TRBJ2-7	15	TGCGCCAGCAGCCAAGGGACTAGCGGGGGTTACGAGCAGTACTTC	CASSQGTSGGYEQYF
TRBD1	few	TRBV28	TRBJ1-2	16	TGTGCCAGCAGTTCGACGGGACAGGCTCCTAACTATGGCTACACCTTC	CASSSTGQAPNYGYTF
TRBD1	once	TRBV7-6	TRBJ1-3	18	TGTGCCAGCAGCGCCCGGACAGGGGAGGGCTACTCTGGAAACACCATATATTTT	CASSARTGEGYSGNTIYF
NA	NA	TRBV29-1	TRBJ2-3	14	TGCAGCGTTCGCGCAGGGATAGGAATGGATACGCAGTATTTT	CSVRAGIGMDTQYF
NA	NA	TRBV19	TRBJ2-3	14	TGTGCCAGTAGTATAGGGGGGCCGCCAGATACGCAGTATTTT	CASSIGGPPDTQYF
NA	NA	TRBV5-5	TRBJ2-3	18	TGTGCCAGCAGCCAATACCGCGGGACCCTAGCTCCACACGATACGCAGTATTTT	CASSQYRGTLAPHDTQYF
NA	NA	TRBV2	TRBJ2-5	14	TGTGCCAGCAGTTTGTTGAGGGCCACAGAGACCCAGTACTTC	CASSLLRATETQYF
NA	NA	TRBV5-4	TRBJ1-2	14	TGTGCCAGCAGCTTCGTACAGGGTTTAGATGGCTACACCTTC	CASSFVQGLDGYTF
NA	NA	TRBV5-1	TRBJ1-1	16	TGCGCCAGCAGCGAGCAGGCACTTCGACCGAACACTGAAGCTTTCTTT	CASSEQALRPNTEAFF
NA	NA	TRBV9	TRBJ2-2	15	TGTGCCAGCAGCGTTGATTTACGGACTATCGGGGAGCTGTTTTTT	CASSVDLRTIGELFF
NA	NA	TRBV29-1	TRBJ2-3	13	TGCAGCTCTTTAGCGGCCTCCACAGATACGCAGTATTTT	CSSLAASTDTQYF
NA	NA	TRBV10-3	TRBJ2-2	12	TGTGCCATCAGTGACGGCACCGGGGAGCTGTTTTTT	CAISDGTGELFF
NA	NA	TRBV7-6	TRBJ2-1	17	TGTGCCAGCAGCTCCAACGGCAGGGGAAACCTACAGAATGAGCAGTTCTTC	CASSSNGRGNLQNEQFF
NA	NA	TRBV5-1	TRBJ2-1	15	TGCGCCAGCAGCTTGCCTGACAGGGCGGGGAATGAGCAGTTCTTC	CASSLPDRAGNEQFF
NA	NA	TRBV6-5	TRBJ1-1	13	TGTGCCAGCAGTTACGGTACGGGATTAAAAGCTTTCTTT	CASSYGTGLKAFF
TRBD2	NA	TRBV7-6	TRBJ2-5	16	TGTGCCAGCAGCCCTCACGGTAGCGGGGGGCAAGAGACCCAGTACTTC	CASSPHGSGGQETQYF
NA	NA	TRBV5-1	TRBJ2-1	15	TGCGCCAGCAGCCCGGGGGTTCAGCCCTACAATGAGCAGTTCTTC	CASSPGVQPYNEQFF
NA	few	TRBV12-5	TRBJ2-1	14	TGTGCTAGTGGTTTGGTACGGGTCGGCGGGGTGGGGTTCTTC	CASGLVRVGGVGFF
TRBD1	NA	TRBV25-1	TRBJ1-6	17	TGTGCCAGCAGTGAGCCCCGGGGGACAGGAAGGGATTCACCCCTCCACTTT	CASSEPRGTGRDSPLHF
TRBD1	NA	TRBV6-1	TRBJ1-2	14	TGTGCCAGCAGTGCAACGGGACAGGCGCTCGGCTACACCTTC	CASSATGQALGYTF
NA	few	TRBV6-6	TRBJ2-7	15	TGTGCCAGCAGTTCCCCTTCCCTGAGCTCCTACGAGCAGTACTTC	CASSSPSLSSYEQYF